Listed below are T cell receptor beta chains from one sample, sequenced in a study of shared clonotypes between healthy human individuals. Produced via immunoSEQ multiplex PCR; TCRdb's table is partial and in-frame only. The data contain approximately 1,500,000 clones, around 97% of them singletons. Sequencing was done on a sample of naive CD4+ T cells sorted from blood. The receptor set was obtained from a man aged 30 to 39 in good health. Each CDR3 is given without its conserved first and last residue. The D gene is left open where the match is weak.

d_gene	j_gene	v_gene	CDR3aa
NA	TRBJ2-3	TRBV6-1	ASSQMGGSDTQY
NA	TRBJ1-3	TRBV7-9	ASSSSFDPHDLYGNTIY
TRBD1	TRBJ2-5	TRBV19	ASAEFTGVETQY
TRBD1	TRBJ2-7	TRBV11-2	ASSSRGDRGHEQY
TRBD1	TRBJ1-5	TRBV19	ASSKKDRGLLYSNQPQH
NA	TRBJ2-6	TRBV29-1	STPRGLPTPGANVLT
NA	TRBJ2-3	TRBV27	ASSLWRGGGTDTQY
NA	TRBJ1-5	TRBV23-1	ASSQDSKPQH
NA	TRBJ2-1	TRBV19	ASSWGSYNEQF
TRBD1	TRBJ1-1	TRBV6-1	ASSPRTGPNTEAF
TRBD1	TRBJ1-2	TRBV5-5	ASSVPGQGLVDYGYT
NA	TRBJ1-5	TRBV10-1	ASSELRDQPQH
TRBD2	TRBJ2-7	TRBV7-2	ASSAGLAGGYEQY
NA	TRBJ1-2	TRBV7-6	ASSLVSGEGYT
TRBD1	TRBJ1-3	TRBV10-1	ASSGTAGNTIY
NA	TRBJ1-1	TRBV30	AWRQGLSF
TRBD1	TRBJ1-5	TRBV5-4	ASSSRRGQGNQPQH
TRBD1	TRBJ1-4	TRBV10-3	AIAATGDEKLF
NA	TRBJ2-7	TRBV5-4	ASSQGGVYEQY
NA	TRBJ2-7	TRBV18	ASSPIRGLDLIEQY
TRBD2	TRBJ2-7	TRBV5-4	ASSTPREGLYEQY
TRBD1	TRBJ2-3	TRBV7-3	ASSRTGVTDTQY
NA	TRBJ1-2	TRBV6-4	ASSDSVGYGYT
NA	TRBJ1-2	TRBV19	ASSINNGYGYT
TRBD1	TRBJ2-5	TRBV7-2	ASSLGRGQETQY
NA	TRBJ2-5	TRBV5-1	ASSLAPGGQETQY
TRBD2	TRBJ2-7	TRBV28	ASSYGGERG
NA	TRBJ1-1	TRBV25-1	ASSDLKTEAF
TRBD2	TRBJ2-1	TRBV4-3	ASSQSLSAGVYNEQF
NA	TRBJ2-4	TRBV14	ASSQRGLQY
TRBD1	TRBJ2-5	TRBV15	ATSSQGQGQETQY
TRBD1	TRBJ2-7	TRBV10-3	ATRQGRSLQR